The 18 T cell receptor beta chains below come from one sample, sequenced in a study of early T cells in non-severe SARS-CoV-2 infection. TCRdb recomputed calls from the 5' RACE reads with MiXCR, one row per CDR3 protein. The table includes about 44,000 distinct CDR3 sequences, less than 7% detected once. The sample comprised whole blood. The receptors derive from an adult who was a healthcare worker with PCR-confirmed SARS-CoV-2 infection or an uninfected control (not recorded which).

This clonotype was observed a handful of times. The J gene is TRBJ2-7, the V gene TRBV4-3, with D hard to call. Germline-derived CDR1 and CDR2 are LGHNA and YSLEER. V shed 0 bases and J shed 1 base, with 7 bases lying between them. This CDR3 spans 14 amino acids. The CDR3 loop reads CASSQDLGSYEQYF. In DNA form, the CDR3 reads TGCGCCAGCAGCCAAGATTTGGGGTCCTACGAGCAGTACTTC.

J is TRBJ2-3 and V is TRBV10-3; TRBD2 aligns across 9 bases. The germline V gene has CDR1 ENHRY and CDR2 SYGVKD. The V gene end was trimmed by 4 bases and the J gene end by 2 bases; junction bases not matched to a gene: 7. The CDR3 covers 16 residues. CDR3 nucleotide sequence: TGTGCCATCAGTGTCCCTAGCGGGGAGATCACAGATACGCAGTATTTT. This encodes CAISVPSGEITDTQYF.

This clonotype has at least ten counts. This sequence joins TRBV19 and TRBJ2-1, with D unresolved. Trimming stripped 4 bases from V and 0 bases from J, with 10 bases between. CDR1 LNHDA and CDR2 SQIVND come from the germline V gene (reference sequence). This CDR3 is 15 amino acids long. The CDR3 DNA reads as TGTGCCAGTAGTACCGACGGAAGCTCCTACAATGAGCAGTTCTTC. Amino acids: CASSTDGSSYNEQFF.

Many counts were recorded for this clonotype. The J gene is TRBJ2-2, the V gene TRBV6-5, with 7 positions matching TRBD1. V was pared by 6 bases and J by 4 bases, with 5 bases of the junction left unmatched. The CDR3 runs to 14 residues. CDR1 MNHEY and CDR2 SVGAGI come from the germline V gene. CDR3 loop: CASRTGKSTGELFF. In DNA form, the CDR3 reads TGTGCCAGCAGGACAGGGAAGAGCACCGGGGAGCTGTTTTTT.

This clonotype has a count of ten or more. J is TRBJ2-5 and V is TRBV15; D is possibly TRBD2 (7 bases). The CDR3 consists of 14 residues. The germline V gene has CDR1 LNHNV and CDR2 YYDKDF (reference sequence). V was shortened by 5 bases and J by 4 bases, with 14 bases between the two germline ends. CDR3 sequence: CATSWGGRGETQYF. The CDR3 DNA reads TGTGCCACCAGCTGGGGGGGCAGAGGAGAGACCCAGTACTTC.

The table lists this clonotype with many counts. The chain has TRBV10-2 and TRBJ2-4, with D uncertain. In germline, CDR1 is WSHSY, CDR2 SAAADI. The CDR3 covers 14 residues. V was shortened by 2 bases and J by 0 bases, with 5 bases between the two germline ends. CDR3 region: CASSERLAKNIQYF. CDR3 in DNA: TGCGCCAGCAGTGAGCGCCTAGCCAAAAACATTCAGTACTTC.

This chain uses TRBV4-1 with TRBJ2-4; weak D call: TRBD1 (5 bases). CDR3 length equals 13 residues. Germline CDR1 is MGHRA and CDR2 is YSYEKL. V gave up 3 bases and J gave up 8 bases, with 11 bases separating them. CDR3 residues: CASSHETVDIQYF. CDR3 nucleotides: TGCGCCAGCAGCCACGAGACAGTTGACATTCAGTACTTC.

This clonotype showed up many times. The V gene is TRBV9, the J gene TRBJ2-1, with TRBD1 matching 9 bases. Germline assignment: CDR1 SGDLS and CDR2 YYNGEE. V gave up 3 bases and J gave up 7 bases; unmatched junction bases: 8. The CDR3 length is 15 residues. The CDR3 reads CASSGDRDGNNEQFF. The CDR3 DNA follows: TGTGCCAGCAGCGGGGACAGGGACGGAAATAATGAGCAGTTCTTC.

Only a few counts were recorded for this clonotype. The rearrangement uses TRBV12-3 or TRBV12-4 and TRBJ1-1, with no clear D. The CDR3 length is 12 residues. Trimming shortened V by 10 bases and J by 4 bases, and 13 bases separated the two germline ends. The CDR3 protein is CATNQLGTEAFF. The CDR3 nucleotides are TGTGCCACCAACCAGCTCGGCACTGAAGCTTTCTTT.

This clonotype was found many times. V is TRBV12-3 or TRBV12-4 and J is TRBJ2-3; D possibly corresponds to TRBD2 (6 bases). Trimming shortened V by 7 bases and J by 2 bases, and 13 bases separated the two germline ends. The length of the CDR3 is 14 residues. As DNA, the CDR3 is TGTGCCAGCACCAAAGGGGAGGTCACAGATACGCAGTATTTT. It codes for CASTKGEVTDTQYF.

Many counts were recorded for this clonotype. Here the CDR3 reads CASSFPRHGNSYNEQFF. The CDR3 DNA reads as TGTGCCAGCAGTTTCCCTCGACACGGAAACTCCTACAATGAGCAGTTCTTC. The J gene is TRBJ2-1, the V gene TRBV28; no definite D call. The germline V gene encodes CDR1 MDHEN and CDR2 SYDVKM. V gave up 3 bases and J gave up 0 bases, with 15 bases separating them. The CDR3 has 17 amino acids.

CDR3 sequence reads: CASNKPGVETQYF. The CDR3 bases are TGTGCCAGCAACAAACCAGGGGTGGAGACCCAGTACTTC. The rearrangement uses TRBV28 and TRBJ2-5, with a tentative D call TRBD1 (6 bases). This CDR3 is built from 13 residues. V was shortened by 7 bases and J by 5 bases, with 14 bases between the two germline ends. In germline, CDR1 is MDHEN, CDR2 SYDVKM.

This clonotype has at least ten counts. The CDR3 region is CASSQGEDSPLHF. CDR3 nucleotide sequence: TGTGCCAGCAGCCAAGGCGAGGATTCACCCCTCCACTTT. The chain links TRBV3-1 to TRBJ1-6; D remains unclear. V lost 1 base and J lost 8, with 6 bases in between. From germline, CDR1 is LGHDT and CDR2 YNNKEL (reference sequence). The CDR3 has 13 residues.

The V gene is TRBV7-2, the J gene TRBJ1-5; D is uncertain. The CDR3 sequence is 13 residues long. The germline CDR1 and CDR2 sequences are SGHTA and FQGNSA. V gave up 5 bases and J gave up 9 bases, with 14 bases separating them. Here the CDR3 reads CASSQDGGRPQHF. The CDR3 region has the DNA TGTGCCAGCAGCCAGGACGGAGGACGGCCCCAGCATTTT. Full variable domain (remainder filled in from reference TRBV7-2 and TRBJ1-5): GAGVSQSPSNKVTEKGKDVELRCDPISGHTALYWYRQSLGQGLEFLIYFQGNSAPDKSGLPSDRFSAERTGGSVSTLTIQRTQQEDSAVYLCASSQDGGRPQHFGDGTRLSIL.

This clonotype was picked up many times. J is TRBJ2-6 and V is TRBV6-6, with D hard to call. The V end was cut by 5 bases, the J end by 1 base, with 3 bases between. Germline lookup yields CDR1 MNHNY and CDR2 SVGAGI (reference sequence). This CDR3 comprises 13 residues. The CDR3 here is CASSTSGANVLTF. The CDR3 nucleotides read TGTGCCAGCAGTACGTCTGGGGCCAACGTCCTGACTTTC.

This clonotype was observed many times. The rearrangement uses TRBV28 and TRBJ2-1; no definite D call. The V end lost 5 bases, the J end lost 9 bases, and 11 bases lay between the germline ends. Per germline, CDR1 MDHEN and CDR2 SYDVKM. CDR3 length: 12 residues. For the CDR3, the DNA is TGTGCCAGCAGTCCTACAGTGGGTGAGCAGTTCTTC. Protein sequence: CASSPTVGEQFF.

This clonotype was detected ten times or more. The CDR3 spells CASEEGTLGNTGELFF. The CDR3 nucleotides read TGTGCCAGCGAGGAGGGGACACTTGGTAACACCGGGGAGCTGTTTTTT. The V call is TRBV2, the J call TRBJ2-2; perhaps D is TRBD1 or TRBD2 (6 bases each). Trimming removed 8 bases from V and 2 bases from J, with 18 bases in between. CDR1 and CDR2 from the germline V gene are SNHLY and FYNNEI. The CDR3 runs 16 residues.

This clonotype was counted at least ten times. The chain uses TRBV12-3 or TRBV12-4 and TRBJ1-6; a possible D gene is TRBD1 (6 bases). The CDR3 sequence is 14 residues long. Trimming took 2 bases from V and 5 from J, leaving 7 bases between them. DNA for the CDR3: TGTGCCAGCAGTTTACAGGGGAATAATTCACCCCTCCACTTT. This sequence encodes CASSLQGNNSPLHF.